The rows below give T cell receptor beta chains drawn from one sample of a study of blood T cell repertoires in COVID-19. Repertoires were generated with immunoSEQ multiplex PCR, while TCRdb's copy carries only in-frame clones and drops some. The profile shows more than 90,000 clones, about 74% of them singletons. Material: peripheral blood. Every receptor here comes from an older man with acute or convalescent COVID-19. Both conserved end residues are part of each CDR3. The D gene is left open where the match is weak. Rows may omit the clone size; those that give it use once, few, many or a size class.

size | D | J | V | DNA | CDR3
- | TRBD2 | TRBJ2-1 | TRBV3-1/TRBV3-2 | TGTGCCAGCGGGGGGGGCAATGAGCAGTTCTTC | CASGGGNEQFF
- | TRBD1 | TRBJ1-2 | TRBV9 | TGTGCCAGCAGCCAGGGACAGGGGGACCCTTCTCACTATGGCTACACCTTC | CASSQGQGDPSHYGYTF
few | - | TRBJ2-1 | TRBV4-1 | TGCGCCAGCAGCCAGACACCAGGGTTAGCGGCGGATGAGCAGTTCTTC | CASSQTPGLAADEQFF
- | TRBD2 | TRBJ2-1 | TRBV27 | TGTGCCAGCAGCCGGACGGGACTAGCGAGTACCAATGAGCAGTTCTTC | CASSRTGLASTNEQFF
- | TRBD2 | TRBJ2-3 | TRBV11-3 | TGTGCCAGCAGCTTGGGGATACTAGCGGGGGGCACAGATACGCAGTATTTT | CASSLGILAGGTDTQYF
- | - | TRBJ2-3 | TRBV6-5 | TGTGCCAGCACCCAAAGGGGCGCCACAGATACGCAGTATTTT | CASTQRGATDTQYF
once | - | TRBJ2-4 | TRBV27 | TGTGCCAGCAGTTTAAACCCGACAGGTACGGGAATTCAGTACTTC | CASSLNPTGTGIQYF
- | - | TRBJ1-2 | TRBV30 | TGTGCCTGGAGTGTACGGGTTTCTGGCTACACCTTC | CAWSVRVSGYTF
- | TRBD1 | TRBJ2-2 | TRBV11-1 | TGTGCCAGCAGCTTAGCCCCGCGACAGGGTGGCACCGGGGAGCTGTTTTTT | CASSLAPRQGGTGELFF
- | - | TRBJ2-5 | TRBV2 | TGTGCCAGCACCCCTGGGGCCGGTAAAGGGACCCAGTACTTC | CASTPGAGKGTQYF
- | - | TRBJ1-6 | TRBV2 | TGTGCCAGCATGTCCAGGGTGGATTCACCCCTCCACTTT | CASMSRVDSPLHF
- | - | TRBJ1-1 | TRBV19 | TGTGCCAGTAGTATTTGGGCGCAGGGGCACACTGAAGCTTTCTTT | CASSIWAQGHTEAFF
- | TRBD1 | TRBJ2-1 | TRBV5-4 | TGTGCCAGCAGCGACCGGACAGGGGGTGCGTTCAATGAGCAGTTCTTC | CASSDRTGGAFNEQFF
- | TRBD1 | TRBJ2-7 | TRBV5-8 | TGTGCCAGCAGCCGCCGGGACAGCTACTACGAGCAGTACTTC | CASSRRDSYYEQYF
few | TRBD1 | TRBJ2-2 | TRBV2 | TGTGCCAGCAGTGAGGATTACAGGGGGGCCGGGGAGCTGTTTTTT | CASSEDYRGAGELFF
- | TRBD1 | TRBJ2-5 | TRBV13 | TGTGCCAGCAGCTTAGGACAGGGGACGGGGAAGACCCAGTACTTC | CASSLGQGTGKTQYF
- | - | TRBJ2-1 | TRBV27 | TGTGCCAGCAGTTCGCCCCGGGCGGGGTTAGGCAATGAGCAGTTCTTC | CASSSPRAGLGNEQFF
- | TRBD2 | TRBJ2-7 | TRBV3-1/TRBV3-2 | TGTGCCAGCAGCCATCGATCTAGCGGAGGTGGCGAGCAGTACTTC | CASSHRSSGGGEQYF
- | TRBD2 | TRBJ2-5 | TRBV6-2/TRBV6-3 | TGTGCCAGCAGTTACTCGATGTCCCTAGCGGGGGAGCAAGAGACCCAGTACTTC | CASSYSMSLAGEQETQYF
- | TRBD2 | TRBJ2-5 | TRBV2 | TGTGCCAGCAGTGAGGGACTAGCGGGATTGCAGACCCAGTACTTC | CASSEGLAGLQTQYF
- | TRBD1 | TRBJ2-3 | TRBV7-2 | TGTGCCAGCAGCTTAGCGACAGGGGGCACAGATACGCAGTATTTT | CASSLATGGTDTQYF
- | TRBD1 | TRBJ1-4 | TRBV18 | TGTGCCAGCTCACCATCACAGGGGGGTAAACTGTTTTTT | CASSPSQGGKLFF
- | TRBD2 | TRBJ2-2 | TRBV7-2 | TGTGCCAGCAGCCTAGAGGTAGCGGGTCCTCTCACCGGGGAGCTGTTTTTT | CASSLEVAGPLTGELFF
once | TRBD1 | TRBJ2-7 | TRBV18 | TGTGCCAGCTCACCACCCGGGACAGTTTCCTACGAGCAGTACTTC | CASSPPGTVSYEQYF
- | - | TRBJ1-3 | TRBV30 | TGTGCCTCTTCTGGAAACACCATATATTTT | CASSGNTIYF
- | TRBD1 | TRBJ2-7 | TRBV6-5 | TGTGCCAGCAGTTACCTCCGTGACAGGGGACACGAGCAGTACTTC | CASSYLRDRGHEQYF
- | - | TRBJ1-2 | TRBV3-1/TRBV3-2 | TGTGCCAGCAGCCAACTACAGGGTGGCTACACCTTC | CASSQLQGGYTF
- | - | TRBJ2-1 | TRBV21-1 | TGTGCCAGCAGCAAATGGGCTTCCTACAATGAGCAGTTCTTC | CASSKWASYNEQFF
once | TRBD1 | TRBJ1-1 | TRBV3-1/TRBV3-2 | TGTGCCAGCAGCCCCCTCCAGGGGGCTAACGCTGAAGCTTTCTTT | CASSPLQGANAEAFF